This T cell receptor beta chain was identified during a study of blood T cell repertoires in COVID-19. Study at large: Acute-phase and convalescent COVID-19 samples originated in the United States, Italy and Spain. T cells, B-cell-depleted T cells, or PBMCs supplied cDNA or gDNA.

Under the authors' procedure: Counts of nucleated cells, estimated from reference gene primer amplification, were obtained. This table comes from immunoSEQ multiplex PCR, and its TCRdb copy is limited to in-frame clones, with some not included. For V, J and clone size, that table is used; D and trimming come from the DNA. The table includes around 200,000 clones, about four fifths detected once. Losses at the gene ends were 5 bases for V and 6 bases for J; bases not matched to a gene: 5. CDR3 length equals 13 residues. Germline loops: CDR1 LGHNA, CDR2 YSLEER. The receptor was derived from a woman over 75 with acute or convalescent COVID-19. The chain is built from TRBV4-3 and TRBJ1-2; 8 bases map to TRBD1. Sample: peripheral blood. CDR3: CASSGQGANGYTF. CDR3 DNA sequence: TGCGCCAGCAGCGGCCAGGGGGCGAATGGCTACACCTTC.